Shown below are 21 T cell receptor beta chains from a single sample sequenced in a study of cytomegalovirus exposure and HLA in healthy donors. With 60 Vbeta and 13 Jbeta primers, the PCR was carried out. Assay: immunoSEQ multiplex PCR; the TCRdb copy retains only in-frame clones and omits some. The top ten clones hold 4.8% of a sample with 170,000 or so clones, around four fifths of them seen once. Sequencing used PBMCs. Receptors were obtained from a girl under 18 in good health and CMV-seropositive.

On this clone: The same CDR3 also results from other DNA sequences found in this sample. The chain recombines TRBV15 with TRBJ1-2, with TRBD1 identical over 11 bases. The V and J ends lost 4 bases and 4 bases, in that order; junction bases with no gene match: 8. The germline CDR1 and CDR2 sequences are LNHNV and YYDKDF (reference sequence). The CDR3 has 16 amino acids. In DNA form, the CDR3 reads TGTGCCACCAGCACCCTTCCGGGACAGGGGGTCTATGGCTACACCTTC. Amino acid sequence: CATSTLPGQGVYGYTF. The full variable domain, with the rest looked up from reference TRBV15 and TRBJ1-2, is DAMVIQNPRYQVTQFGKPVTLSCSQTLNHNVMYWYQQKSSQAPKLLFHYYDKDFNNEADTPDNFQSRRPNTSFCFLDIRSPGLGDTAMYLCATSTLPGQGVYGYTFGSGTRLTVV.

V is TRBV5-6 and J is TRBJ1-1, with TRBD1 identical over 7 bases. There are 16 residues in the CDR3. The V segment lost 0 bases and the J segment 1 base; nucleotides outside the gene matches: 6. Germline-derived CDR1 and CDR2 are SGHDT and YYEEEE. The CDR3 loop reads CASSLVEGARNTEAFF. As DNA, the CDR3 is TGTGCCAGCAGCTTGGTAGAGGGGGCTAGGAACACTGAAGCTTTCTTT.

V gene TRBV7-8 combines with J gene TRBJ2-7, with TRBD2 as a possible D gene (6 bases). The length of the CDR3 is 15 residues. V was clipped by 1 base and J by 0 bases, with 10 bases between them. Germline-derived CDR1 and CDR2 are SGHVS and FQNEAQ. The CDR3 reads CASSLGGDDSYEQYF. In nucleotides, the CDR3 is TGTGCCAGCAGCTTAGGGGGGGACGACTCCTACGAGCAGTACTTC.

The chain has TRBV10-3 and TRBJ2-2; 13 bases fit TRBD2. The germline CDR1 and CDR2 sequences are ENHRY and SYGVKD. There are 16 residues in the CDR3. Unmatched junction bases numbered 3, after V lost 4 bases and J lost 4 bases. In nucleotides, the CDR3 is TGTGCCATCAGTGGGGGACTAGCGGGGAGCACCGGGGAGCTGTTTTTT. Translation gives CAISGGLAGSTGELFF.

CDR3 in amino acids: CASSAEPGQGAYGYTF. CDR3 nucleotide sequence: TGTGCCAGCAGCGCAGAACCGGGACAGGGGGCGTATGGCTACACCTTC. The V and J genes are TRBV9 and TRBJ1-2, with 12 bases that match TRBD1. The CDR3 totals 16 residues. CDR1 SGDLS and CDR2 YYNGEE come from the germline V gene. Losses at the gene ends were 3 bases for V and 5 bases for J; bases not matched to a gene: 8.

The V call is TRBV27, the J call TRBJ2-3; no clear D. Germline CDR1 reads MNHEY; CDR2 reads SMNVEV (reference sequence). V was cut by 5 bases and J by 2 bases, with 2 bases left in between. CDR3 size: 11 residues. CDR3: CASSHTDTQYF. The DNA of the CDR3 is TGTGCCAGCAGTCACACAGATACGCAGTATTTT.

The table lists this clone with a count of one. V gene TRBV6-5 combines with J gene TRBJ2-1, with a tentative D call TRBD1 (6 bases). CDR3 size: 12 residues. V shed 6 bases and J shed 15 bases, with 18 bases lying between them. Germline V CDR1 and CDR2: MNHEY, SVGAGI. CDR3 residues: CASSPPQGTAFF. The CDR3 DNA reads as TGTGCCAGCAGCCCCCCCCAGGGGACGGCGTTCTTC.

The chain joins TRBV27 to TRBJ2-7, with D perhaps matching TRBD1 (6 bases). The V and J ends lost 6 bases and 0 bases respectively, with 12 bases between them. The CDR3 runs to 14 residues. Germline assignment: CDR1 MNHEY and CDR2 SMNVEV (reference sequence). The chain's CDR3 is CASRKQGDSYEQYF. The CDR3 nucleotides read TGTGCCAGCAGGAAACAGGGAGACTCCTACGAGCAGTACTTC.

This clone was picked up a small number of times. The rearrangement joins TRBV27 to TRBJ1-2, with D maybe TRBD1 (6 bases). Germline V gene sequence: CDR1 MNHEY, CDR2 SMNVEV (reference sequence). With 2 bases removed from V and 4 bases from J, the gap between germline ends came to 11 bases. The CDR3 spans 14 residues. DNA for the CDR3: TGTGCCAGCAGTTTAGGTGGACAGACCTATGGCTACACCTTC. Amino acid sequence: CASSLGGQTYGYTF.

The chain has TRBV7-2 and TRBJ2-5, with no clear D. Germline V gene data show CDR1 as SGHTA and CDR2 as FQGNSA. V lost 5 bases to trimming and J lost 1 base, with 11 bases between them. This CDR3 comprises 14 residues. This CDR3 is CASSPGPTQETQYF. CDR3 coding DNA: TGTGCCAGCAGCCCCGGTCCTACCCAAGAGACCCAGTACTTC. Drawing the rest from reference TRBV7-2 and TRBJ2-5, the complete variable domain is GAGVSQSPSNKVTEKGKDVELRCDPISGHTALYWYRQSLGQGLEFLIYFQGNSAPDKSGLPSDRFSAERTGGSVSTLTIQRTQQEDSAVYLCASSPGPTQETQYFGPGTRLLVL.

This clone was detected a few times. This chain connects TRBV9 to TRBJ1-4, with 7 bases aligning to TRBD1. The CDR3 consists of 13 residues. The V and J ends lost 1 base and 8 bases, in that order; junction bases with no gene match: 2. The germline CDR1 and CDR2 sequences are SGDLS and YYNGEE. The CDR3: CASSVSGGEKLFF. The CDR3 nucleotides read TGTGCCAGCAGCGTATCAGGGGGAGAAAAACTGTTTTTT.

The V and J genes are TRBV4-2 and TRBJ1-4; no firm D call. The V and J ends lost 0 bases and 8 bases respectively, with 16 bases between them. Germline loops: CDR1 LGHNA, CDR2 YNFKEQ. The CDR3 contains 16 residues. DNA for the CDR3: TGTGCCAGCAGCCAAGAATCGGGGTCCGCCAGGGAAAAACTGTTTTTT. The encoded protein is CASSQESGSAREKLFF.

J is TRBJ2-7 and V is TRBV15, with 9 bases identical to TRBD1. J lost 5 bases, V lost 0 bases, and 2 bases had no gene match. Germline lookup yields CDR1 LNHNV and CDR2 YYDKDF (reference sequence). CDR3 length equals 14 residues. The DNA for the CDR3 is TGTGCCACCAGCAGAGAACGACAGGGGGACGAGCAGTACTTC. Translating gives CATSRERQGDEQYF. Full variable domain (outside the CDR3, taken from reference TRBV15 and TRBJ2-7): DAMVIQNPRYQVTQFGKPVTLSCSQTLNHNVMYWYQQKSSQAPKLLFHYYDKDFNNEADTPDNFQSRRPNTSFCFLDIRSPGLGDTAMYLCATSRERQGDEQYFGPGTRLTVT.

This sequence joins TRBV7-8 and TRBJ1-6; D not resolved. The V and J ends lost 5 bases and 7 bases respectively, with 18 bases between them. CDR1 and CDR2 from the germline V gene are SGHVS and FQNEAQ. The CDR3 is 16 amino acids. Written as DNA, the CDR3 is TGTGCCAGCAGCCCAAGCCTAGAAAGGCGCAATTCACCCCTCCACTTT. Residues: CASSPSLERRNSPLHF.

V gene TRBV30 combines with J gene TRBJ1-1, with TRBD1 identical over 9 bases. CDR3 length equals 15 residues. V was clipped by 0 bases and J by 6 bases; unmatched bases: 8. Germline assignment: CDR1 GTSNPN and CDR2 SVGIG (reference sequence). The CDR3 bases are TGTGCCTGGAGTGTACGGGACAGGGTGGTTGCTGAAGCTTTCTTT. This gives the protein CAWSVRDRVVAEAFF.

This chain connects TRBV27 to TRBJ2-7; D gene uncertain. The CDR3 is 13 residues long. Germline V gene lookup returns CDR1 MNHEY and CDR2 SMNVEV (reference sequence). V gave up 3 bases and J gave up 7 bases, with 13 bases separating them. For the CDR3, the DNA is TGTGCCAGCAGTTTGTTGGTCGGTCGAGAGCAGTACTTC. Translating gives CASSLLVGREQYF.

V is TRBV7-3 and J is TRBJ1-6; weak D call: TRBD1 (5 bases). Germline CDR1 and CDR2: SGHTA and FQGTGA. V gave up 2 bases and J gave up 10 bases, with 12 bases separating them. This CDR3 spans 14 amino acids. CDR3 sequence (DNA): TGTGCCAGCAGCTTACAGGGCGGCGGATCACCCCTCCACTTT. Translated, it gives CASSLQGGGSPLHF.

In its sample, this clone was seen once. V is TRBV19 and J is TRBJ1-4; D might be TRBD1 (5 bases). CDR1 is LNHDA, CDR2 SQIVND, per germline (reference sequence). The CDR3 totals 14 residues. The ends were cut back, 3 bases at V and 4 bases at J, with 9 bases in the middle. CDR3 DNA sequence: TGTGCCAGTAGTATGCGACAGTTTAATGAAAAACTGTTTTTT. This codes for CASSMRQFNEKLFF.

This clone has only a few counts. The chain uses TRBV28 and TRBJ2-7; 8 positions agree with TRBD2. Germline V CDR1 and CDR2: MDHEN, SYDVKM. After removal of 6 bases from V and 4 bases from J, the junction contained 8 bases not matched to a gene. The CDR3 has 14 amino acids. CDR3 sequence (DNA): TGTGCCAGCAGCCCCGGGACTAGTTTATACGAGCAGTACTTC. It yields the protein CASSPGTSLYEQYF.

The rearrangement joins TRBV5-1 to TRBJ1-2; perhaps TRBD1 as D (5 bases). CDR1 SGHRS and CDR2 YFSETQ come from the germline V gene. The CDR3 has 14 amino acids. Trimming shortened V by 4 bases and J by 0 bases, and 10 bases separated the two germline ends. The CDR3 nucleotides read TGCGCCAGCAGCAGGGGAGGGGCTAACTATGGCTACACCTTC. Its protein is CASSRGGANYGYTF.

Only a few counts were recorded for this clone. This CDR3 is CASSVTGRGNQPQHF. DNA for the CDR3: TGTGCCAGCAGTGTTACAGGTCGAGGCAATCAGCCCCAGCATTTT. The rearrangement links TRBV2 to TRBJ1-5; weak D call: TRBD1 (5 bases). This CDR3 contains 15 residues. V lost 4 bases and J 2 bases, leaving 12 bases between the germline ends. Germline V gives CDR1 SNHLY, CDR2 FYNNEI.